Each of the 16 T cell receptor beta chains below was sequenced from the same sample in a study of beta chain features in type 1 diabetes. These TCRs are of unknown antigen specificity. Notes on the study in general: Shortening that was moderate but significant affected the TCRB CDR3s of Type 1 diabetes patients in all four CD4+ subsets.

cDNA synthesis used the whole RNA isolate, giving expressed TCRB sequences. Here immunoSEQ multiplex PCR was the method, and the copy in TCRdb shows in-frame clones only, minus some. The table lists more than 300,000 clones, 10% to 15% of them singletons, with about 0.01% in the top ten. Sequenced: naive CD4+ T cells from blood. The receptors originated from a young woman with type 1 diabetes.

The CDR3 nucleotides are TGCGCCAGCAGCCAAGATATGGCGGGGGGGCCTGGTGAGCAGTTCTTC. It is translated as CASSQDMAGGPGEQFF. The chain has TRBV4-1 and TRBJ2-1; 9 bases agree with TRBD2. The germline V gene has CDR1 MGHRA and CDR2 YSYEKL. V lost 0 bases, J lost 9 bases, and 9 bases stayed unmatched. There are 16 residues in the CDR3.

The chain employs TRBV19 and TRBJ1-1, with TRBD1 as a possible D gene (5 bases). The CDR3 consists of 10 residues. CDR1 is LNHDA and CDR2 is SQIVND in the germline V gene (reference sequence). Trimming left V 7 bases short and J 5 bases short, with 5 bases between. The CDR3 here is CASKGTEAFF. The CDR3 nucleotides read TGTGCCAGTAAGGGGACTGAAGCTTTCTTT.

J is TRBJ1-2 and V is TRBV7-9; D gene uncertain. Trimming left V 1 base short and J 6 bases short, with 9 bases between. From germline, CDR1 is SEHNR and CDR2 FQNEAQ (reference sequence). This CDR3 is 13 amino acids long. CDR3 residues: CASSLDVGDGYTF. DNA of the CDR3: TGTGCCAGCAGCTTAGATGTGGGAGATGGCTACACCTTC.

This clone showed up just a few times. The chain uses TRBV2 and TRBJ2-3; 7 bases map to TRBD1. In germline, CDR1 is SNHLY, CDR2 FYNNEI. The trim removed 0 bases at V and 1 base at J, leaving 1 base unmatched. The CDR3 sequence is 15 residues long. The CDR3 loop reads CASSEAGTGTDTQYF. CDR3 nucleotide sequence: TGTGCCAGCAGTGAAGCTGGGACAGGCACAGATACGCAGTATTTT.

This clone has more than one count but fewer than ten. CDR3 sequence reads: CASSLLRAGGGHEQYF. For the CDR3, the DNA is TGTGCCAGCAGCCTCCTTCGGGCGGGAGGGGGACACGAGCAGTACTTC. The chain couples TRBV7-2 to TRBJ2-7, with 9 bases that match TRBD2. V lost 5 bases and J lost 5; bases outside the gene matches: 13. The CDR3 contains 16 residues. Germline V gives CDR1 SGHTA, CDR2 FQGNSA.

A note on this clone: At one end, the junction sequence differs from germline, possibly due to a read error. J is TRBJ2-1 and V is TRBV7-7; D is possibly TRBD2 (6 bases). Germline CDR1 SSHAT, CDR2 FNYEAQ (reference sequence). The CDR3 spans 15 residues. The CDR3 DNA follows: TGTGCTAGCAGTCGTCGACGGGAGAGTTTCAATGAGCAGTTCTTC. This codes for CASSRRRESFNEQFF.

The rearrangement uses TRBV7-6 and TRBJ2-7; the D gene is possibly TRBD1 (5 bases). The germline gives CDR1 SGHVS, CDR2 FNYEAQ. This CDR3 is built from 16 residues. The V end lost 4 bases, the J end lost 3 bases, and 19 bases lay between the germline ends. The DNA for the CDR3 is TGTGCCAGCAGCTCGGTCCGTTGGGGCGACGGCTACGAGCAGTACTTC. This sequence encodes CASSSVRWGDGYEQYF.

This clone has just a few counts. This chain joins TRBV15 and TRBJ2-3; no definite D call. CDR3 size: 15 residues. V lost 0 bases and J 0 bases, leaving 7 bases between the germline ends. Germline-derived CDR1 and CDR2 are LNHNV and YYDKDF (reference sequence). In DNA form, the CDR3 reads TGTGCCACCAGCAGAGACGGTCTTAGCACAGATACGCAGTATTTT. Its translation: CATSRDGLSTDTQYF.

This clone was seen more than once but under ten times. The chain uses TRBV5-1 and TRBJ2-7; D call uncertain. The CDR3 has 12 residues. Trimming cost V 1 base and J 5 bases, with 7 bases left between them. Germline V gives CDR1 SGHRS, CDR2 YFSETQ. This CDR3 is CASSLNFHEQYF. CDR3 DNA: TGCGCCAGCAGCTTGAACTTTCACGAGCAGTACTTC.

This clone was seen a few times. CDR3 in amino acids: CASSLVAGGPGEQYF. The CDR3 DNA is TGTGCCAGCAGCTTAGTTGCAGGGGGACCGGGTGAGCAGTACTTC. The chain couples TRBV7-9 to TRBJ2-7, with 7 bases aligning to TRBD1. Losses at the gene ends were 1 base for V and 7 bases for J; bases not matched to a gene: 10. The CDR3 is made up of 15 amino acids. Germline loops: CDR1 SEHNR, CDR2 FQNEAQ (reference sequence).

This clone was seen only a few times. The gene calls are TRBV29-1 and TRBJ2-5; 8 positions match TRBD2. J was trimmed by 4 bases and V by 6 bases; bases with no gene match: 4. Germline CDR1 and CDR2: SQVTM and ANQGSEA. CDR3 size: 12 residues. The CDR3 spells CSVGGRRETQYF. The CDR3 DNA reads TGCAGCGTCGGCGGGAGGAGAGAGACCCAGTACTTC.

Turning to this clone: This CDR3 is also generated by other DNA sequences in the sample. V gene TRBV7-2 combines with J gene TRBJ1-1; D is ambiguous. CDR1 is SGHTA and CDR2 is FQGNSA in the germline V gene. Trimming removed 0 bases from V and 0 bases from J, with 8 bases in between. The CDR3 is 15 residues long. CDR3 protein: CASSLAPGMNTEAFF. In DNA form, the CDR3 reads TGTGCCAGCAGCTTAGCCCCGGGGATGAACACTGAAGCTTTCTTT.

A few counts support this clone. V gene TRBV4-1 combines with J gene TRBJ2-1; D is possibly TRBD2 (5 bases). The CDR3 runs 16 residues. The germline V and J ends were trimmed by 0 bases and 2 bases, with 11 bases remaining between them. The V gene's germline CDR1 is MGHRA and CDR2 YSYEKL. CDR3 sequence (DNA): TGCGCCAGCAGCCAAGATGTTGCGGAGGCCTACAATGAGCAGTTCTTC. This gives the protein CASSQDVAEAYNEQFF.

This clone was seen only a few times. This chain uses TRBV18 with TRBJ2-7, with TRBD1 identical over 11 bases. V gave up 5 bases and J gave up 7 bases; unmatched junction bases: 7. The CDR3 has 14 amino acids. The germline V gene has CDR1 KGHSH and CDR2 LQKENI. The CDR3 region is CASSYGQGAGEQYF. The CDR3 DNA reads TGTGCCAGCTCATACGGACAGGGGGCCGGGGAGCAGTACTTC.

This clone was detected only a few times. J is TRBJ1-5 and V is TRBV2; D is unclear. V was cut by 8 bases and J by 3 bases, with 14 bases left in between. The CDR3 has 14 amino acids. Per the germline V gene, CDR1 is SNHLY and CDR2 is FYNNEI. CDR3 DNA sequence: TGTGCCAGCGGGTACGGCGGATTCAATCAGCCCCAGCATTTT. Protein sequence: CASGYGGFNQPQHF.

V gene TRBV15 combines with J gene TRBJ2-5; 9 bases fit TRBD1. The CDR3 runs 14 residues. J was trimmed by 3 bases and V by 5 bases; bases with no gene match: 4. Germline V CDR1 and CDR2: LNHNV, YYDKDF (reference sequence). CDR3 nucleotides: TGTGCCACCAGCCGGGACAGGGCTGAAGAGACCCAGTACTTC. It codes for CATSRDRAEETQYF.